Below are 26 T cell receptor beta chains sequenced from a single sample in a study of shared clonotypes between healthy human individuals. Here immunoSEQ multiplex PCR was the method, and the copy in TCRdb shows in-frame clones only, minus some. The repertoire has approximately 1.1 million clones, approximately 78% of them found once; the top ten carry about 0.52%. The specimen sequenced was memory CD4+ T cells from PBMCs. Subset defined: CD45RA-negative fraction. These receptors were taken from a man aged 18-30 years in good health. Some clones in this sample may be carry-over from other donors' samples.

The chain has TRBV29-1 and TRBJ2-6, with a tentative D call TRBD2 (5 bases). The CDR3 length is 13 residues. Germline loops: CDR1 SQVTM, CDR2 ANQGSEA. Trimming cost V 2 bases and J 14 bases, with 16 bases left between them. The CDR3 sequence: CSVELGGRGFLTF. In DNA, the CDR3 is TGCAGCGTTGAATTGGGTGGGAGAGGCTTCCTGACTTTC.

The rearrangement joins TRBV9 to TRBJ2-1; D is ambiguous. Trimming removed 2 bases at V and 5 bases at J, with 8 bases between. Germline CDR1 SGDLS, CDR2 YYNGEE. This CDR3 region has 13 residues. The CDR3 nucleotides read TGTGCCAGCAGCGTCTCCTTCGACAATGAGCAGTTCTTC. This translates into CASSVSFDNEQFF. Full variable domain (outside the CDR3, taken from reference TRBV9 and TRBJ2-1): DSGVTQTPKHLITATGQRVTLRCSPRSGDLSVYWYQQSLDQGLQFLIQYYNGEERAKGNILERFSAQQFPDLHSELNLSSLELGDSALYFCASSVSFDNEQFFGPGTRLTVL.

V gene TRBV5-4 combines with J gene TRBJ1-4, with TRBD1 matching over 8 bases. V trimming: 5 bases; J trimming: 0 bases; junction bases outside the gene matches: 3. Germline-derived CDR1 and CDR2 are SGHNT and YYREEE (reference sequence). The CDR3 runs 15 residues. CDR3 amino acids: CASSGQGATNEKLFF. The DNA of the CDR3 is TGTGCCAGCAGTGGACAGGGCGCAACTAATGAAAAACTGTTTTTT.

The chain combines TRBV19 with TRBJ1-5; 9 bases align to TRBD1. This CDR3 contains 15 residues. V shed 4 bases and J 6 bases; nucleotides not matched to a gene: 7. From germline, CDR1 is LNHDA and CDR2 SQIVND (reference sequence). This CDR3 is CASSTSGTGIQPQHF. DNA of the CDR3: TGTGCCAGTAGTACCTCCGGGACAGGGATTCAGCCCCAGCATTTT.

The CDR3 DNA reads TGTGCCAGTAGTTCCCGGGACAGGGATACGAAGGGCCTTCTGAACACTGAAGCTTTCTTT. Residues: CASSSRDRDTKGLLNTEAFF. The chain has TRBV19 and TRBJ1-1, with TRBD1 matching 9 bases. The CDR3 is made up of 20 amino acids. Germline lookup yields CDR1 LNHDA and CDR2 SQIVND (reference sequence). The V and J ends lost 5 bases and 0 bases, in that order; junction bases with no gene match: 19. The full variable domain, its missing parts supplied by reference TRBV19 and TRBJ1-1, is DGGITQSPKYLFRKEGQNVTLSCEQNLNHDAMYWYRQDPGQGLRLIYYSQIVNDFQKGDIAEGYSVSREKKESFPLTVTSAQKNPTAFYLCASSSRDRDTKGLLNTEAFFGQGTRLTVV.

This chain connects TRBV30 to TRBJ2-7; D uncertain. The CDR3 spans 11 residues. Germline-derived CDR1 and CDR2 are GTSNPN and SVGIG (reference sequence). V gave up 5 bases and J gave up 0 bases, with 5 bases separating them. CDR3 protein: CAWAYSYEQYF. DNA of the CDR3: TGTGCCTGGGCATACTCCTACGAGCAGTACTTC. The full variable domain, in which reference TRBV30 and TRBJ2-7 provide the parts outside the CDR3, is SQTIHQWPATLVQPVGSPLSLECTVEGTSNPNLYWYRQAAGRGLQLLFYSVGIGQISSEVPQNLSASRPQDRQFILSSKKLLLSDSGFYLCAWAYSYEQYFGPGTRLTVT.

The chain uses TRBV9 and TRBJ1-1; 9 bases align to TRBD1. This CDR3 region has 14 residues. Germline CDR1 SGDLS, CDR2 YYNGEE. The junction had 2 bases not matched to a gene; V was cut back by 0 bases and J by 5 bases. This CDR3 is CASSVAGQGTEAFF. The CDR3 coding sequence is TGTGCCAGCAGCGTAGCAGGACAGGGGACTGAAGCTTTCTTT.

V and J are TRBV7-2 and TRBJ2-4; TRBD1 or TRBD2 may be the D gene (6 bases each). V lost 5 bases and J 7 bases, leaving 15 bases between the germline ends. Germline V gene data show CDR1 as SGHTA and CDR2 as FQGNSA. The CDR3 is made up of 14 amino acids. The CDR3 DNA reads TGTGCCAGCAGCCCCCTCGGGGGCGTTAACATTCAGTACTTC. This encodes CASSPLGGVNIQYF. Using reference TRBV7-2 and TRBJ2-4 for the parts outside the CDR3, the full variable domain is GAGVSQSPSNKVTEKGKDVELRCDPISGHTALYWYRQSLGQGLEFLIYFQGNSAPDKSGLPSDRFSAERTGGSVSTLTIQRTQQEDSAVYLCASSPLGGVNIQYFGAGTRLSVL.

The chain joins TRBV4-1 to TRBJ2-5; 10 bases are a match to TRBD1. The CDR3 runs 16 residues. The V gene end was trimmed by 5 bases and the J gene end by 2 bases; junction bases not matched to a gene: 8. Germline V gene lookup returns CDR1 MGHRA and CDR2 YSYEKL. CDR3 in amino acids: CASSYYLGQGQETQYF. The CDR3 region has the DNA TGCGCCAGCAGCTACTACCTGGGACAGGGGCAAGAGACCCAGTACTTC.

The rearrangement uses TRBV4-3 and TRBJ1-1, with D possibly matching TRBD1 (5 bases). Looked up from germline, CDR1 is LGHNA and CDR2 is YSLEER. The V end was cut by 0 bases, the J end by 5 bases, with 10 bases between. The CDR3 runs to 14 residues. The CDR3 DNA reads as TGCGCCAGCAGCCAAGAGGGGGTTCTGACTGAAGCTTTCTTT. Translated, it gives CASSQEGVLTEAFF.

The chain has TRBV10-3 and TRBJ2-1; D ambiguous. V lost 10 bases to trimming and J lost 6 bases, with 10 bases between them. This CDR3 is 11 amino acids long. The V gene's germline CDR1 is ENHRY and CDR2 SYGVKD. CDR3 protein: CATTAGNEQFF. The CDR3 DNA reads TGTGCCACAACAGCAGGCAATGAGCAGTTCTTC.

The V call is TRBV2, the J call TRBJ1-5, with D unclear. Germline V lookup: CDR1 SNHLY, CDR2 FYNNEI. V was trimmed by 4 bases and J by 3 bases, leaving 10 bases between them. This CDR3 spans 14 amino acids. The CDR3, as DNA: TGTGCCAGCAGTGTGGACGGCGTCAATCAGCCCCAGCATTTT. Amino acid sequence: CASSVDGVNQPQHF.

This clone was detected only a few times. V usage is TRBV30 and J usage is TRBJ2-2; D is undetermined. Trimming took 0 bases from V and 1 from J, leaving 6 bases between them. Germline loops: CDR1 GTSNPN, CDR2 SVGIG (reference sequence). The CDR3 consists of 14 residues. The DNA for the CDR3 is TGTGCCTGGAGTGTACAACAGAACACCGGGGAGCTGTTTTTT. Translated: CAWSVQQNTGELFF.

This clone was found a few times. The chain combines TRBV27 with TRBJ2-1; 10 bases are a match to TRBD2. The CDR3 consists of 14 residues. The V segment lost 8 bases and the J segment 11 bases; nucleotides outside the gene matches: 12. Germline V gene lookup returns CDR1 MNHEY and CDR2 SMNVEV (reference sequence). Here the CDR3 reads CASGSALAGLKQFF. The CDR3 DNA reads as TGTGCCAGCGGGTCCGCACTAGCGGGGTTGAAGCAGTTCTTC.

This chain joins TRBV10-3 and TRBJ1-1; D is unclear. Germline lookup yields CDR1 ENHRY and CDR2 SYGVKD. This CDR3 has 14 residues. Deletions cut 3 bases from V and 4 bases from J, with 12 bases between. The CDR3 DNA reads TGTGCCATCAGTGAAACGGGAAGTAGCACTGAAGCTTTCTTT. Amino acid sequence: CAISETGSSTEAFF.

The chain couples TRBV27 to TRBJ1-5; D perhaps matches TRBD1 (6 bases). V shed 6 bases and J shed 6 bases, with 15 bases lying between them. CDR1 is MNHEY and CDR2 is SMNVEV in the germline V gene (reference sequence). The CDR3 totals 14 residues. DNA for the CDR3: TGTGCCAGCAGGAACTCAGGGGAAGGTCAGCCCCAGCATTTT. Translation gives CASRNSGEGQPQHF.

This clone was observed a single time. The J gene is TRBJ1-6, the V gene TRBV30; tentative D call: TRBD1 (6 bases). The CDR3 runs 13 residues. The germline V and J ends were trimmed by 3 bases and 7 bases, with 10 bases remaining between them. Germline V gene sequence: CDR1 GTSNPN, CDR2 SVGIG (reference sequence). The CDR3, as DNA: TGTGCCTGGAGCGGGGGCAGCAATTCACCCCTCCACTTT. It codes for CAWSGGSNSPLHF.

This clone was observed a handful of times. The rearrangement uses TRBV6-6 and TRBJ2-7; 8 bases line up with TRBD2. The CDR3 loop spans 16 amino acids. The V segment lost 5 bases and the J segment 0 bases; nucleotides outside the gene matches: 9. CDR1 is MNHNY, CDR2 SVGAGI, per germline (reference sequence). The CDR3 coding sequence is TGTGCCAGCAGTCGACCCACTAGCGGCTCCTCCTACGAGCAGTACTTC. This encodes CASSRPTSGSSYEQYF.

This chain uses TRBV28 with TRBJ1-2, with 7 bases matching TRBD1. With V trimmed by 3 bases and J by 7 bases, 5 bases remained unmatched. Germline loops: CDR1 MDHEN, CDR2 SYDVKM. The CDR3 covers 13 residues. DNA for the CDR3: TGTGCCAGCAGTTTTGAGGCAGGGGGTGGCTACACCTTC. This encodes CASSFEAGGGYTF.

The V call is TRBV2, the J call TRBJ2-7, with 9 bases aligning to TRBD1. Germline values: CDR1 SNHLY, CDR2 FYNNEI. V lost 8 bases to trimming and J lost 7 bases; unmatched junction nucleotides: 12. The CDR3 loop spans 14 amino acids. The CDR3 region is CASARDREFGEQYF. CDR3 in DNA: TGTGCCAGCGCCAGGGACAGGGAGTTTGGGGAGCAGTACTTC.

This rearrangement joins TRBV4-2 to TRBJ2-4; D ambiguous. In germline, CDR1 is LGHNA, CDR2 YNFKEQ. Trimming removed 4 bases from V and 0 bases from J, with 10 bases in between. This CDR3 is built from 15 residues. The CDR3 DNA reads TGTGCCAGCAGCCGTACTTATCTAGCCAAAAACATTCAGTACTTC. It yields the protein CASSRTYLAKNIQYF.

The rearrangement links TRBV11-2 to TRBJ1-1; TRBD1 might be the D (5 bases). Trimming took 0 bases from V and 6 from J, leaving 23 bases between them. Germline assignment: CDR1 SGHAT and CDR2 FQNNGV. This CDR3 is 18 amino acids long. CDR3 amino acids: CASSLDIREGREMAEAFF. In DNA, the CDR3 is TGTGCCAGCAGCTTAGATATCAGGGAGGGTAGGGAGATGGCTGAAGCTTTCTTT. Combining the CDR3 with reference TRBV11-2 and TRBJ1-1 gives the whole variable domain EAGVAQSPRYKIIEKRQSVAFWCNPISGHATLYWYQQILGQGPKLLIQFQNNGVVDDSQLPKDRFSAERLKGVDSTLKIQPAKLEDSAVYLCASSLDIREGREMAEAFFGQGTRLTVV.

The chain employs TRBV18 and TRBJ2-7, with 7 bases matching TRBD1. The ends lost 2 bases at V and 2 bases at J; junction bases unmatched: 6. This CDR3 contains 15 residues. The germline V gene encodes CDR1 KGHSH and CDR2 LQKENI. As DNA, the CDR3 is TGTGCCAGCTCACCATCAAATCAGGGGGCCTACGAGCAGTACTTC. Protein sequence: CASSPSNQGAYEQYF.

V is TRBV5-1 and J is TRBJ2-5; the D gene could be TRBD1 or TRBD2 (5 bases each). With 6 bases removed from V and 5 bases from J, the gap between germline ends came to 17 bases. CDR3 size: 14 residues. The germline CDR1 and CDR2 sequences are SGHRS and YFSETQ. The CDR3: CASTIGASGETQYF. CDR3 sequence (DNA): TGCGCCAGCACGATAGGGGCCTCGGGGGAGACCCAGTACTTC.

Remarks on this clone: This specimen includes other DNA sequences encoding the same CDR3. V usage is TRBV5-1 and J usage is TRBJ2-7, with D possibly being TRBD1 (6 bases). Germline-derived CDR1 and CDR2 are SGHRS and YFSETQ. Trimming shortened V by 0 bases and J by 5 bases, and 6 bases separated the two germline ends. CDR3 length: 12 residues. The CDR3 coding sequence is TGCGCCAGCAGCTTGGGGGGGCACGAGCAGTACTTC. This translates into CASSLGGHEQYF.

A few counts support this clone. This sample includes further DNA sequences coding for the same CDR3. The chain recombines TRBV9 with TRBJ2-7; 7 bases fit TRBD1. CDR3 length: 16 residues. V lost 0 bases, J lost 0 bases, and 6 bases stayed unmatched. Per germline, CDR1 SGDLS and CDR2 YYNGEE. DNA for the CDR3: TGTGCCAGCAGCGTAGCTCCAGGGACAGTCTCCTACGAGCAGTACTTC. It codes for CASSVAPGTVSYEQYF. The full variable domain, with the rest looked up from reference TRBV9 and TRBJ2-7, is DSGVTQTPKHLITATGQRVTLRCSPRSGDLSVYWYQQSLDQGLQFLIQYYNGEERAKGNILERFSAQQFPDLHSELNLSSLELGDSALYFCASSVAPGTVSYEQYFGPGTRLTVT.